The 16 T cell receptor beta chains reported below all come from one sample, sequenced in a study of blood T cells in healthy people across ages. Alongside a J-beta primer mix, a sample-barcoded 5' primer served in a second PCR lasting about 6 to 12 cycles. TCRdb reprocessed the 5' RACE reads with MiXCR, giving one entry per CDR3 protein. The data hold 800,000 to 950,000 distinct CDR3 sequences, with roughly 34% observed a single time. What was sequenced was blood. These receptors all stem from a man between 18 and 29 years old in good health.

Details on this clonotype: A much larger clone sits a single nucleotide away, making a read error possible. V gene TRBV20-1 combines with J gene TRBJ1-2; 7 bases are a match to TRBD1. There are 13 residues in the CDR3. J lost 2 bases, V lost 2 bases, and 2 bases had no gene match. Germline lookup yields CDR1 DFQATT and CDR2 SNEGSKA (reference sequence). The CDR3 nucleotides read TGCAGTGCTAGAAGGGGACAGAACTATGGCTACACCTTC. Translating gives CSARRGQNYGYTF.

The J gene is TRBJ1-1, the V gene TRBV9, with 7 bases matching TRBD1. The CDR3 consists of 14 residues. After removal of 3 bases from V and 7 bases from J, the junction contained 9 bases not matched to a gene. Germline V gene sequence: CDR1 SGDLS, CDR2 YYNGEE. CDR3 bases: TGTGCCAGCAGCGCACGACAGGGAGGGGGTGAAGCTTTCTTT. It specifies CASSARQGGGEAFF.

This clonotype appeared many times. The chain joins TRBV7-3 to TRBJ2-1, with a possible D match to TRBD2 (6 bases). The germline V and J ends were trimmed by 2 bases and 10 bases, with 12 bases remaining between them. This CDR3 is 13 amino acids long. CDR1 and CDR2 (germline): SGHTA, FQGTGA. CDR3 in amino acids: CASSLLQSGEQFF. The CDR3 DNA is TGTGCCAGCAGCTTACTCCAAAGCGGGGAGCAGTTCTTC.

J is TRBJ1-4 and V is TRBV9; D is uncertain. V was pared by 0 bases and J by 8 bases, with 14 bases between. CDR3 size: 15 residues. The V gene's germline CDR1 is SGDLS and CDR2 YYNGEE. Written as DNA, the CDR3 is TGTGCCAGCAGCGTAGGGGCCGGTTCGGCGGAAAAACTGTTTTTT. Translated, it gives CASSVGAGSAEKLFF.

In this sample, this clonotype turned up many times. The chain couples TRBV20-1 to TRBJ2-1; perhaps TRBD1 as D (5 bases). The CDR3 is 13 amino acids. V lost 6 bases and J lost 9, with 18 bases in between. Per germline, CDR1 DFQATT and CDR2 SNEGSKA (reference sequence). The CDR3 protein is CSAPERSGIEQFF. CDR3 DNA: TGCAGTGCCCCAGAACGGTCAGGGATTGAGCAGTTCTTC.

This clonotype was found a few times. The chain couples TRBV15 to TRBJ1-2; 11 bases line up with TRBD1. This CDR3 is built from 15 residues. J lost 7 bases, V lost 4 bases, and 8 bases had no gene match. The germline V gene has CDR1 LNHNV and CDR2 YYDKDF (reference sequence). CDR3 bases: TGTGCCACCAGCAACCCCGGGACAGGGGGATCTGGCTACACCTTC. Amino acid sequence: CATSNPGTGGSGYTF. Filled out from reference TRBV15 and TRBJ1-2, the complete variable domain reads DAMVIQNPRYQVTQFGKPVTLSCSQTLNHNVMYWYQQKSSQAPKLLFHYYDKDFNNEADTPDNFQSRRPNTSFCFLDIRSPGLGDTAMYLCATSNPGTGGSGYTFGSGTRLTVV.

This clonotype was counted a single time. One end of the junction fails to match germline, which may point to a read error. The chain has TRBV2 and TRBJ2-1; 11 nucleotides line up with TRBD2. Germline-derived CDR1 and CDR2 are SNHLY and FYNNEI. This CDR3 spans 12 amino acids. This chain's CDR3 is CVSLAGGNEQFF. The CDR3 DNA reads TGTGTCAGCCTAGCGGGGGGCAATGAGCAGTTCTTC. The full variable domain, in which reference TRBV2 and TRBJ2-1 provide the parts outside the CDR3, is EPEVTQTPSHQVTQMGQEVILRCVPISNHLYFYWYRQILGQKVEFLVSFYNNEISEKSEIFDDQFSVERPDGSNFTLKIRSTKLEDSAMYFCVSLAGGNEQFFGPGTRLTVL.

This clonotype was counted a few times. The gene calls are TRBV20-1 and TRBJ2-7, with TRBD1 matching over 9 bases. There are 13 residues in the CDR3. From germline, CDR1 is DFQATT and CDR2 SNEGSKA (reference sequence). Trimming took 7 bases from V and 3 from J; bases not matched to a gene: 7. The DNA for the CDR3 is TGCAGTGTTACCGGGACAGGGTTCTACGAGCAGTACTTC. This codes for CSVTGTGFYEQYF.

The rearrangement joins TRBV4-2 to TRBJ1-6; 9 positions agree with TRBD1. Unmatched junction bases numbered 13, after V lost 5 bases and J lost 8 bases. The CDR3 contains 17 residues. CDR1 LGHNA and CDR2 YNFKEQ come from the germline V gene. CDR3 protein: CASSTRGVGDRDSPLHF. The CDR3 nucleotides read TGTGCCAGCAGCACCCGAGGAGTTGGGGACAGGGATTCACCCCTCCACTTT.

This clonotype was found a few times. V gene TRBV14 combines with J gene TRBJ2-7; D is unresolved. Germline V gene sequence: CDR1 SGHDN, CDR2 FVKESK. Trimming removed 1 base at V and 3 bases at J, with 10 bases between. This CDR3 has 14 residues. Here the CDR3 reads CASSQALTVYEQYF. In DNA, the CDR3 is TGTGCCAGCAGCCAAGCTCTCACCGTCTACGAGCAGTACTTC.

This chain links TRBV5-1 with TRBJ2-3; D might be TRBD1 (5 bases). From germline, CDR1 is SGHRS and CDR2 YFSETQ. Trimming removed 0 bases at V and 0 bases at J, with 8 bases between. The CDR3 has 15 amino acids. The CDR3 region has the DNA TGCGCCAGCAGCTTGGTTCAGGGAAGCACAGATACGCAGTATTTT. It is translated as CASSLVQGSTDTQYF.

This clonotype has at least ten counts. The chain carries TRBV24-1 and TRBJ2-3; no clear D. The V end lost 3 bases, the J end lost 2 bases, and 5 bases lay between the germline ends. This CDR3 comprises 13 residues. Germline CDR1 reads KGHDR; CDR2 reads SFDVKD. DNA of the CDR3: TGTGCCACCAGTGATACCCTCACAGATACGCAGTATTTT. Its protein product is CATSDTLTDTQYF.

This clonotype was found a few times. An end of the junction differs from the germline gene, which may be a read error. The rearrangement links TRBV12-3 or TRBV12-4 to TRBJ2-3; D may be TRBD1 (5 bases). The CDR3 consists of 13 residues. CDR3 protein: CACRLTGTDTQYF. Here the CDR3 DNA reads TGTGCCTGCAGACTTACAGGAACAGATACGCAGTATTTT.

This clonotype appeared a few times. CDR3 sequence: CASSLDSAGGYTF. The CDR3 region has the DNA TGTGCCAGCAGTTTAGACAGCGCAGGCGGCTACACCTTC. The chain is built from TRBV12-3 or TRBV12-4 and TRBJ1-2; D uncertain. This CDR3 is built from 13 residues. V was trimmed by 1 base and J by 8 bases, leaving 11 bases between them.

The sample holds many counts of this clonotype. The gene calls are TRBV20-1 and TRBJ2-7; D gene uncertain. The length of the CDR3 is 12 residues. With 6 bases removed from V and 1 base from J, the gap between germline ends came to 10 bases. The germline gives CDR1 DFQATT, CDR2 SNEGSKA (reference sequence). The CDR3 coding sequence is TGCAGTGCCGGACGCACGTCCTACGAGCAGTACTTC. Translated, it gives CSAGRTSYEQYF.

This clonotype was detected ten times or more. V gene TRBV29-1 combines with J gene TRBJ1-2; 7 positions agree with TRBD1. The junction had 6 bases not matched to a gene; V was cut back by 6 bases and J by 5 bases. This CDR3 comprises 12 residues. Germline V gene lookup returns CDR1 SQVTM and CDR2 ANQGSEA. In nucleotides, the CDR3 is TGCAGCGTCTCCGGGACAGCATATGGCTACACCTTC. This translates into CSVSGTAYGYTF.